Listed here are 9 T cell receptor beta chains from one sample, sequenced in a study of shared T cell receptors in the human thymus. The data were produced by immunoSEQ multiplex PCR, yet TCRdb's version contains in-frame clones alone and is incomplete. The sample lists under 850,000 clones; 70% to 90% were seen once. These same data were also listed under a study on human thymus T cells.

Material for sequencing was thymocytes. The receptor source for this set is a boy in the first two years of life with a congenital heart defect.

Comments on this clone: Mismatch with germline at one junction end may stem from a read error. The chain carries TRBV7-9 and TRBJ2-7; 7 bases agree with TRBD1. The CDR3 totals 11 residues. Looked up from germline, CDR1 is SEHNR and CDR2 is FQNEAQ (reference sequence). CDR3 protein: CASSLGGQHLF. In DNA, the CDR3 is TGTGCCAGCAGCTTAGGGGGACAGCATCTTTTC.

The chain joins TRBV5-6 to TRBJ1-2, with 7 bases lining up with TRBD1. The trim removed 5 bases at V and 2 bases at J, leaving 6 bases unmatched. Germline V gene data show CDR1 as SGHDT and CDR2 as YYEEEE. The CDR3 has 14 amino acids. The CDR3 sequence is CASRDGQDNYGYTF. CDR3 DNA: TGTGCCAGCAGGGACGGACAGGACAACTATGGCTACACCTTC.

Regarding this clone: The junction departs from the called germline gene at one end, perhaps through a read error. This chain's CDR3 is CASNLGDPSGYTEAFF. The DNA of the CDR3 is TGTGCCAGCAACTTGGGCGACCCTTCAGGGTACACTGAAGCTTTCTTT. This chain links TRBV5-4 with TRBJ1-1, with D possibly matching TRBD1 (5 bases). Germline V gene data show CDR1 as SGHNT and CDR2 as YYREEE (reference sequence). This CDR3 comprises 16 residues.

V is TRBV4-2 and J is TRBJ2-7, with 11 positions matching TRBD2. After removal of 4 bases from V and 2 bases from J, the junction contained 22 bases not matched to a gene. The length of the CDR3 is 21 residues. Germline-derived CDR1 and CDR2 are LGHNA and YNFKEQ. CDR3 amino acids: CASSPNPRWLAGGPVPYEQYF. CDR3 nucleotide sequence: TGTGCCAGCAGCCCGAACCCCCGGTGGTTAGCGGGAGGGCCAGTTCCCTACGAGCAGTACTTC.

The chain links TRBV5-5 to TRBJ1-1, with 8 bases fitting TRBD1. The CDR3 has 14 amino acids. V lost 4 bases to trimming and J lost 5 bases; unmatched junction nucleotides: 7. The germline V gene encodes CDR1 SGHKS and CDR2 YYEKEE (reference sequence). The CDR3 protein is CASSPDRGRTEAFF. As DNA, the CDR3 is TGTGCCAGCAGCCCCGACAGGGGAAGGACTGAAGCTTTCTTT.

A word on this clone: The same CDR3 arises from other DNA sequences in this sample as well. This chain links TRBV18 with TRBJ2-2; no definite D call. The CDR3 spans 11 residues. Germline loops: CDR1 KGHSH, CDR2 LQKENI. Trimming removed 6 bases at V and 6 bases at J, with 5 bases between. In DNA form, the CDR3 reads TGTGCCAGCTCTCGGGCCGGGGAGCTGTTTTTT. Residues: CASSRAGELFF.

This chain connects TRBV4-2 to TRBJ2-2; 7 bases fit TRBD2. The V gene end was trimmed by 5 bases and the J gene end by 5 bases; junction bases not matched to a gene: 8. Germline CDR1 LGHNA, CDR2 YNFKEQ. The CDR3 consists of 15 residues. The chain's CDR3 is CASSTRDYITGELFF. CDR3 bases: TGTGCCAGCAGCACCCGGGACTACATAACCGGGGAGCTGTTTTTT.

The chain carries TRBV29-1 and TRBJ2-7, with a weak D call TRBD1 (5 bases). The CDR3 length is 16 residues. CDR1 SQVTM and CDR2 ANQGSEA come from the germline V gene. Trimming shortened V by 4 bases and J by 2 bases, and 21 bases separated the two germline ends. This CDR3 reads CSVVVTGRLGPYEQYF. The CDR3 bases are TGCAGCGTTGTGGTCACAGGACGGCTCGGACCCTACGAGCAGTACTTC.

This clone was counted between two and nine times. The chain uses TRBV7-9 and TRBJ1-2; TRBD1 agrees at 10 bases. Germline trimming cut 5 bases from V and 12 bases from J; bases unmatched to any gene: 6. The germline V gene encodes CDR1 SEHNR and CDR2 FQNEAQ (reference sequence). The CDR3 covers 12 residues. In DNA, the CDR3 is TGTGCCAGCAGCCCCGGGACAGGGGACAACACCTTC. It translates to CASSPGTGDNTF.